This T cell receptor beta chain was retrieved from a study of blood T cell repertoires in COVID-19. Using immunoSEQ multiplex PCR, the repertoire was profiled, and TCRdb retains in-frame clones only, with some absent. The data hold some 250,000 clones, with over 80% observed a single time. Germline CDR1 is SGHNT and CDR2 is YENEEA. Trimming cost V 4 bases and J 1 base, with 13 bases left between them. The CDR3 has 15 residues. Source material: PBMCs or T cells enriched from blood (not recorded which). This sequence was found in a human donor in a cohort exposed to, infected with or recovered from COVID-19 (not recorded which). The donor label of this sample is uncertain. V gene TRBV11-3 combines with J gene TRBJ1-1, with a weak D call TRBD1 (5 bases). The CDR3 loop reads CASSSGGGANTEAFF. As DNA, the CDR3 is TGTGCCAGCAGCTCGGGGGGAGGGGCGAACACTGAAGCTTTCTTT.